Listed below are T cell receptor beta chains from one sample, sequenced in a study of blood T cell repertoires in COVID-19. Data came from immunoSEQ multiplex PCR; TCRdb stores just in-frame clones and leaves some out. This sample has roughly 86,000 clones, with 70% to 90% found just once. Sequenced: peripheral blood. These receptors were collected from a man aged 35 to 55 with acute or convalescent COVID-19. Both conserved end residues are part of each CDR3. The D gene is left open where the match is weak. Size values are once, few and many counts, or a class for expanded clones, and some rows have none.

j_call clone_size v_call d_call cdr3_nt cdr3_aa
TRBJ1-4 - TRBV7-4 - TGTGCCAGCAGCTTAGTGTCCCCCGAGGTTGAAAAACTGTTTTTT CASSLVSPEVEKLFF
TRBJ1-2 few TRBV7-9 - TGTGCCAGCAGCTCAACCCCGGCCCGGGATGGCTACACCTTC CASSSTPARDGYTF
TRBJ2-1 - TRBV5-1 TRBD2 TGCGCCAGCAGCTTGGCTAGCGGGTTAGACAATGAGCAGTTCTTC CASSLASGLDNEQFF
TRBJ1-6 - TRBV14 TRBD1 TGTGCCAGCAGCCAAGACGGAGGGGACAGGAGGAGCTCCTATAATTCACCCCTCCACTTT CASSQDGGDRRSSYNSPLHF
TRBJ2-5 - TRBV2 TRBD2 TGTGCCAGCAGATCAGCGGGGGGCCGGGAGACCCAGTACTTC CASRSAGGRETQYF
TRBJ1-1 once TRBV9 TRBD1 TGTGCCAGCAGCGTAGTCCCAGGGGGCGTAGGGACTGAAGCTTTCTTT CASSVVPGGVGTEAFF
TRBJ1-5 - TRBV15 - TGTGCCACCAGCAGAGGACAGATCAATCAGCCCCAGCATTTT CATSRGQINQPQHF
TRBJ1-6 - TRBV12-3/TRBV12-4 - TGTGCCAGCAGTATAACAGGGAACTCACCCCTCCACTTT CASSITGNSPLHF
TRBJ1-2 many TRBV25-1 TRBD1 TGTGCCAGCAGTGAATGGGGGGACAGATGGGGCTACACCTTC CASSEWGDRWGYTF
TRBJ1-2 once TRBV7-2 - TGTGCCAGCAGCCCCAGCGGGGAGGGGAATGGCTACACCTTC CASSPSGEGNGYTF
TRBJ1-6 - TRBV10-3 TRBD1 TGTGCCATCAGTGAGGGACAGGCCGATTCACCCCTCCACTTT CAISEGQADSPLHF
TRBJ2-5 once TRBV6-5 TRBD2 TGTGCCAGCAGCCGACTAGCGGGGGAAGAGACCCAGTACTTC CASSRLAGEETQYF
TRBJ1-5 - TRBV30 - TGTGCCTGGACCAGCAGCGGGGGGCTTCAGCCCCAGCATTTT CAWTSSGGLQPQHF
TRBJ2-7 - TRBV6-5 - TGTGCCAGCAGGAGACTAGATAGGGACGAGCAGTACTTC CASRRLDRDEQYF
TRBJ2-1 - TRBV19 - TGTGCCAGTAGGGGGAGTTACAATGAGCAGTTCTTC CASRGSYNEQFF
TRBJ2-7 - TRBV5-1 - TGCGCCAGCAGCTCCGCGGAGGGGACCTACGAGCAGTACTTC CASSSAEGTYEQYF
TRBJ1-5 - TRBV10-3 - TGTGCCATCAGTGATCGGCGGGGGAATCAGCCCCAGCATTTT CAISDRRGNQPQHF
TRBJ1-6 - TRBV5-1 - TGCGCCAGCAGCTTGGCCGCGGGGGCGGGTAATTCACCCCTCCACTTT CASSLAAGAGNSPLHF
TRBJ1-1 - TRBV7-3 - TGTGCCAGCAGCCTTGAGGGAGACACTGAAGCTTTCTTT CASSLEGDTEAFF
TRBJ2-3 - TRBV4-1 - TGCGCCAGCAGCCAAAGACGGGACTCCGACCCCGCAGATACGCAGTATTTT CASSQRRDSDPADTQYF
TRBJ1-4 - TRBV27 TRBD1 TGTGCCAGCACGCGGACAGGGGGGTCGGGTAATGAAAAACTGTTTTTT CASTRTGGSGNEKLFF
TRBJ1-2 - TRBV6-5 TRBD1 TGTGCCAGCAACGTTCAGGGGGAACCTAACTATGGCTACACCTTC CASNVQGEPNYGYTF
TRBJ2-3 - TRBV6-5 - TGTGCCAGCAGAACTACAGATACGCAGTATTTT CASRTTDTQYF
TRBJ1-5 many TRBV5-5 - TGTGCCAGCAGCTCCCATGGGGGCGGCAATCAGCCCCAGCATTTT CASSSHGGGNQPQHF
TRBJ2-2 medium-sized TRBV2 - TGTGCCAGCAGTGCGGGACTCCCAGGGGAGCTGTTTTTT CASSAGLPGELFF
TRBJ2-2 - TRBV20-1 TRBD2 TGCAGTGCTAGTTCCAGCGGGATCACCGGGGAGCTGTTTTTT CSASSSGITGELFF